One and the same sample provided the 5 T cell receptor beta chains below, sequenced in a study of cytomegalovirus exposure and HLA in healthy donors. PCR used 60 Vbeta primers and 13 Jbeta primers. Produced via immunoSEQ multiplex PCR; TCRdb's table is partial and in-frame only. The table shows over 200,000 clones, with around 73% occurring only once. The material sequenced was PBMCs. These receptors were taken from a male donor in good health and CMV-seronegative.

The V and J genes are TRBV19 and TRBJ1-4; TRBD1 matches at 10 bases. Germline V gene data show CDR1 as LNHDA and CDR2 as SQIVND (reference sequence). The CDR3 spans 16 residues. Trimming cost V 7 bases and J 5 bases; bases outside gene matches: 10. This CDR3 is CASKGTDRGLNEKLFF. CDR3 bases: TGTGCCAGTAAGGGTACTGACAGGGGGCTAAATGAAAAACTGTTTTTT. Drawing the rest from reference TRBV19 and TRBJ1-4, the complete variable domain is DGGITQSPKYLFRKEGQNVTLSCEQNLNHDAMYWYRQDPGQGLRLIYYSQIVNDFQKGDIAEGYSVSREKKESFPLTVTSAQKNPTAFYLCASKGTDRGLNEKLFFGSGTQLSVL.

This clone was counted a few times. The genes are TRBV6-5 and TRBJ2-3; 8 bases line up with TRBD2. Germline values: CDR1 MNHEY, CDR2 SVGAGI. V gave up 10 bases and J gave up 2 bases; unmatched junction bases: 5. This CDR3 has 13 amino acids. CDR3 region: CATVSGTTDTQYF. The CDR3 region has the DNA TGTGCCACCGTTAGCGGGACCACAGATACGCAGTATTTT.

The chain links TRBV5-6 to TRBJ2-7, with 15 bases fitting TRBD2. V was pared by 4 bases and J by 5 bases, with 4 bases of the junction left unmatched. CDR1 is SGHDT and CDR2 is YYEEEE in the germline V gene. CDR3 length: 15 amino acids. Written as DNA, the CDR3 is TGTGCCAGCAGCAGGGGGACTAGCGGGAGGAACGAGCAGTACTTC. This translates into CASSRGTSGRNEQYF.

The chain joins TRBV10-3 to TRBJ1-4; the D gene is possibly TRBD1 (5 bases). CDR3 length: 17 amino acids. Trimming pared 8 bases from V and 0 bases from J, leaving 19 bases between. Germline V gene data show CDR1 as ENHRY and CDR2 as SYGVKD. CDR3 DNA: TGTGCCATCTCCCCAGGGCCTCGTCGGTCAACTAATGAAAAACTGTTTTTT. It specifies CAISPGPRRSTNEKLFF.

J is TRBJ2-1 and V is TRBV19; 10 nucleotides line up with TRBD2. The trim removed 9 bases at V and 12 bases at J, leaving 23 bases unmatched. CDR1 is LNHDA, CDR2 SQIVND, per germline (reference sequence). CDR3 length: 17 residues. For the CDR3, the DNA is TGTGCCAGCGGTGGGTCGGATAAGCTAGCGGGAGTGGACCGGCAGTTCTTC. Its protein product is CASGGSDKLAGVDRQFF. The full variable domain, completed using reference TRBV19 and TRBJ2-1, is DGGITQSPKYLFRKEGQNVTLSCEQNLNHDAMYWYRQDPGQGLRLIYYSQIVNDFQKGDIAEGYSVSREKKESFPLTVTSAQKNPTAFYLCASGGSDKLAGVDRQFFGPGTRLTVL.